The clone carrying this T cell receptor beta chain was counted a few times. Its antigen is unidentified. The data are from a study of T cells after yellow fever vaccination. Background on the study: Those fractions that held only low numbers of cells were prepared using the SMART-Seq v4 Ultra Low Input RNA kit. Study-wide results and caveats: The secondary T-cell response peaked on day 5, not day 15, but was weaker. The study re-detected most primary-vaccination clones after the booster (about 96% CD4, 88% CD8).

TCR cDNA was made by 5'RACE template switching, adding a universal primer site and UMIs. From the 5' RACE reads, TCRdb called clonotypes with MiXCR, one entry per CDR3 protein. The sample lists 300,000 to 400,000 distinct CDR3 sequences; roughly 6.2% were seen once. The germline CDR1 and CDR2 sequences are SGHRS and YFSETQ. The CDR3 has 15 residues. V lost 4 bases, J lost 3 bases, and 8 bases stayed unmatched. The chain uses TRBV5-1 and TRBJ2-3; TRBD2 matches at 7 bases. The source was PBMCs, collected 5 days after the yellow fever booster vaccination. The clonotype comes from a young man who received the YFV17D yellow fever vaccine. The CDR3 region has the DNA TGCGCCAGCAGCCCGGGGAGGGCCGTGACAGATACGCAGTATTTT. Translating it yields CASSPGRAVTDTQYF.